This TCR beta chain was recovered during a study of persistence of HIV-infected CD4 T cells. V was pared by 3 bases and J by 3 bases, with 15 bases between. In germline, CDR1 is KGHSH, CDR2 LQKENI. The CDR3 length is 15 residues. Concerning this clone itself: As yet, its antigen is unknown.

Sequencing used immunoSEQ version 4 in survey mode. Some clones are missing from TCRdb's copy, which holds only in-frame ones; the method was immunoSEQ multiplex PCR. The sample lists over 35,000 clones; approximately 91% were seen once. Cells were stimulated nonspecifically with anti-CD3/anti-CD28 magnetic beads. Sorting selected CD4+ T cells upregulating both CD40 ligand and CD69. Before stimulation, PBMCs underwent CD8+ T cell depletion. Here the sequenced sample was CD4+ T cells sorted from PBMCs after roughly 18-hour stimulation, taken from a patient who received antiretroviral therapy. This receptor was identified in an adult man with HIV who was CMV-seropositive. This chain uses TRBV18 with TRBJ2-7, with a possible D match to TRBD1 (6 bases). The CDR3 nucleotides read TGTGCCAGCTCACCCGAACCGGGACAACACTACGAGCAGTACTTC. This sequence encodes CASSPEPGQHYEQYF. Supplemented by reference TRBV18 and TRBJ2-7, the full variable domain reads NAGVMQNPRHLVRRRGQEARLRCSPMKGHSHVYWYRQLPEEGLKFMVYLQKENIIDESGMPKERFSAEFPKEGPSILRIQQVVRGDSAAYFCASSPEPGQHYEQYFGPGTRLTVT.